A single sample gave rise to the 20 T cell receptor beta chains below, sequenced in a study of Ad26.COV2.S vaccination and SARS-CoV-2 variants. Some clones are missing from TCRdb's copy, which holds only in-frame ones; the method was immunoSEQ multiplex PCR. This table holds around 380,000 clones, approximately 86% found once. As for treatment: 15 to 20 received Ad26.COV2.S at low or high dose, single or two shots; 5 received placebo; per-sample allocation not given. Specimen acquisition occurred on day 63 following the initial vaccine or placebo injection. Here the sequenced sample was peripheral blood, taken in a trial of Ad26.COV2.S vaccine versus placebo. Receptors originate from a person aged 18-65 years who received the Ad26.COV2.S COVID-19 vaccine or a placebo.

As DNA, the CDR3 is TGTGCCATCGGACAGAGAGAGACCCAGTACTTC. Amino acid sequence: CAIGQRETQYF. The V and J genes are TRBV10-3 and TRBJ2-5; perhaps TRBD1 as D (6 bases). Germline V lookup: CDR1 ENHRY, CDR2 SYGVKD. V lost 8 bases, J lost 4 bases, and 8 bases lay in between. CDR3 length equals 11 residues.

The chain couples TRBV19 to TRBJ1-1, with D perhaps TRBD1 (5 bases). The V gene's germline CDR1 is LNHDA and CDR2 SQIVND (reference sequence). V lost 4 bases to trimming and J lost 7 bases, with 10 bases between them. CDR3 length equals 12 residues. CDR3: CASSTGLGEAFF. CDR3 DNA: TGTGCCAGTAGTACAGGGTTGGGTGAAGCTTTCTTT. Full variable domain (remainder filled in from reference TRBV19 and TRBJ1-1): DGGITQSPKYLFRKEGQNVTLSCEQNLNHDAMYWYRQDPGQGLRLIYYSQIVNDFQKGDIAEGYSVSREKKESFPLTVTSAQKNPTAFYLCASSTGLGEAFFGQGTRLTVV.

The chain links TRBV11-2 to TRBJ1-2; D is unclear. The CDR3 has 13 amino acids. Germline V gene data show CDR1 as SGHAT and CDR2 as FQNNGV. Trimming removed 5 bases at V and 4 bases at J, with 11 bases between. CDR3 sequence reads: CASSILLLYGYTF. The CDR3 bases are TGTGCCAGCAGCATACTCCTACTCTATGGCTACACCTTC.

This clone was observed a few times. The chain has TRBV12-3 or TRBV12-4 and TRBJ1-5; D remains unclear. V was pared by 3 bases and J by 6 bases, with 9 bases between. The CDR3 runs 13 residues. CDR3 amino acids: CASSFVPSQPQHF. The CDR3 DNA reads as TGTGCCAGCAGTTTCGTTCCGAGTCAGCCCCAGCATTTT.

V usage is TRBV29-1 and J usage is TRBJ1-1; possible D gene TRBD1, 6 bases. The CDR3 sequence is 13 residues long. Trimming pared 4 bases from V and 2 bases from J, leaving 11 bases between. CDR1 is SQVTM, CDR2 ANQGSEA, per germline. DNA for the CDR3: TGCAGCGTTGTACAGGGCGTTAACACTGAAGCTTTCTTT. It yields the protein CSVVQGVNTEAFF.

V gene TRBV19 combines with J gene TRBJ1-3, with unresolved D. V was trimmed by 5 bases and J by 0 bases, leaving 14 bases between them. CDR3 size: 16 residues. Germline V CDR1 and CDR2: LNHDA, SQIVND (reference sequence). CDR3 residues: CASSPSRTRSGNTIYF. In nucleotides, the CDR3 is TGTGCCAGTAGTCCATCACGGACCCGCTCTGGAAACACCATATATTTT.

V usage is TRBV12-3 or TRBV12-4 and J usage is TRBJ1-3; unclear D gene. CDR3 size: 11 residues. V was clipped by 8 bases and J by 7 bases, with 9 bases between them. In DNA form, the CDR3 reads TGTGCCAGCGGAAGGGTGAACACCATATATTTT. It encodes CASGRVNTIYF.

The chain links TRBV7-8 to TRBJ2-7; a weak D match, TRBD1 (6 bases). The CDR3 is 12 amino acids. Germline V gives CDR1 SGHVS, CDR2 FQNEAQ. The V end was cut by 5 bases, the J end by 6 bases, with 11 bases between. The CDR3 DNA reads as TGTGCCAGCAGCGACAGGCAGGTCGAGCAGTACTTC. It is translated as CASSDRQVEQYF. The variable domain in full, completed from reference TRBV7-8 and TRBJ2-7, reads GAGVSQSPRYKVAKRGQDVALRCDPISGHVSLFWYQQALGQGPEFLTYFQNEAQLDKSGLPSDRFFAERPEGSVSTLKIQRTQQEDSAVYLCASSDRQVEQYFGPGTRLTVT.

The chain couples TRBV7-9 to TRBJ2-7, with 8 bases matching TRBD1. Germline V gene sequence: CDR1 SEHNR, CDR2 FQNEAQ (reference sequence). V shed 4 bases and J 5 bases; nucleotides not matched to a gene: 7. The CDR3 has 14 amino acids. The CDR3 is CASSSTGAAHEQYF. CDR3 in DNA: TGTGCCAGCAGCTCGACAGGGGCCGCTCACGAGCAGTACTTC.

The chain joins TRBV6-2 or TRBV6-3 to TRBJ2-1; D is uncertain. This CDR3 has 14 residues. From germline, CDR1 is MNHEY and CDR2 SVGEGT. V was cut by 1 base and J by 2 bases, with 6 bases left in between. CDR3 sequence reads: CASSYLDTYNEQFF. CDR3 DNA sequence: TGTGCCAGCAGTTACTTAGACACCTACAATGAGCAGTTCTTC.

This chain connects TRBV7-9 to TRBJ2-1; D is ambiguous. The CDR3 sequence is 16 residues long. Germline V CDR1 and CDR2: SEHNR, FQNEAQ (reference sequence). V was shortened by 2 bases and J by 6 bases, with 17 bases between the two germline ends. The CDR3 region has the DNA TGTGCCAGCAGCTTACCCGCGGCCCCCCTCGGCAATGAGCAGTTCTTC. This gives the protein CASSLPAAPLGNEQFF.

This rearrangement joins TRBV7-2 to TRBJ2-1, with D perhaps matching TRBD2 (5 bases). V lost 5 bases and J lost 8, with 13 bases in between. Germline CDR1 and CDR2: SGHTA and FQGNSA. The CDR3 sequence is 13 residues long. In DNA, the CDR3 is TGTGCCAGCAGCCAAGGGAAGGAGGATGAGCAGTTCTTC. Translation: CASSQGKEDEQFF.

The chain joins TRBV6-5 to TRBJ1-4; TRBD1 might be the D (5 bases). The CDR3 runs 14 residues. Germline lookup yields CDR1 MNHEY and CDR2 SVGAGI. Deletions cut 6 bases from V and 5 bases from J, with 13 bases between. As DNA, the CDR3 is TGTGCCAGCAGGGGGTGGGGGGAGAATGAAAAACTGTTTTTT. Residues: CASRGWGENEKLFF.

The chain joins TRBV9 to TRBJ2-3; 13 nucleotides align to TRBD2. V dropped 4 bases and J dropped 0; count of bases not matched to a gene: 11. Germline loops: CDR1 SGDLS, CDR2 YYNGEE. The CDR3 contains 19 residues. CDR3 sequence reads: CASSTMTSGGLSSTDTQYF. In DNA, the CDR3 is TGTGCCAGCAGCACTATGACTAGCGGGGGGCTCTCAAGCACAGATACGCAGTATTTT.

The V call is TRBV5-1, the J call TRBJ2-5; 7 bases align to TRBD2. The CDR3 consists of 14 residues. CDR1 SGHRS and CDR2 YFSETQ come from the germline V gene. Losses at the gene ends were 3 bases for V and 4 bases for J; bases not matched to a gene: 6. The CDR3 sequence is CASSSGTNPETQYF. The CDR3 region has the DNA TGCGCCAGCAGCTCCGGGACTAATCCAGAGACCCAGTACTTC.

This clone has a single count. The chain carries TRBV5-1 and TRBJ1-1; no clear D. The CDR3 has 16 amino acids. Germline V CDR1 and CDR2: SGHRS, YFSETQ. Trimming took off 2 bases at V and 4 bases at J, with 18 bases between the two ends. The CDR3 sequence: CASSFGPQAAGTEAFF. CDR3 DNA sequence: TGCGCCAGCAGCTTTGGGCCTCAGGCGGCTGGCACTGAAGCTTTCTTT.

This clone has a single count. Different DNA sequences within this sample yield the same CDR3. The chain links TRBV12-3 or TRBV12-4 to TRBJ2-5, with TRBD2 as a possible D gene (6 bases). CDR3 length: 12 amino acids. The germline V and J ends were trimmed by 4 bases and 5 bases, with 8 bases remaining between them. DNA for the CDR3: TGTGCCAGCAGTTACGGAGGGGAGACCCAGTACTTC. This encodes CASSYGGETQYF.

As DNA, the CDR3 is TGTGCCAGCAGCCGGGACTACCCGACCTACGAGCAGTACTTC. Protein: CASSRDYPTYEQYF. This chain links TRBV6-5 with TRBJ2-7; 7 bases are a match to TRBD2. The ends lost 6 bases at V and 2 bases at J; junction bases unmatched: 7. Per germline, CDR1 MNHEY and CDR2 SVGAGI. The CDR3 spans 14 residues.

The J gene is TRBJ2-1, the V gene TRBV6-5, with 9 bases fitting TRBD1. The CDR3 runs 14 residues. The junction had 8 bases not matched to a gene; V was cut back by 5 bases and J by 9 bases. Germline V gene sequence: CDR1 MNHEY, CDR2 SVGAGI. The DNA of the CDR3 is TGTGCCAGCAGTACCGGGACAGGGCAAGGTGAGCAGTTCTTC. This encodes CASSTGTGQGEQFF.

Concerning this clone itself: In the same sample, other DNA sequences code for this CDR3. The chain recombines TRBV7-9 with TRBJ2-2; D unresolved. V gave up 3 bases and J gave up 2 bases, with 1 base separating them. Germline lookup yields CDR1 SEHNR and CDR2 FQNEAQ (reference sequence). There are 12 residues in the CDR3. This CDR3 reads CASSFNTGELFF. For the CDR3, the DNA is TGTGCCAGCAGCTTTAACACCGGGGAGCTGTTTTTT.